This paragraph reports one T cell receptor (beta chain). What this receptor recognizes is not known. Qualities for individual bases were not recorded, and no much larger clone is one base off. This sample includes further DNA sequences coding for the same CDR3. Participants in the prospective study were aged 18 to 89 years, lived in under 30 United States geographic areas, and enrolled through a virtual design. To assign participants to cohorts, the prospective study relied on clinical history that participants themselves reported in a screening survey and a study questionnaire. Exposed participants had been in contact, within 2 weeks of entering the study, with a person who had a PCR-confirmed or clinician-diagnosed case of COVID-19. Mobile phlebotomists in the prospective study collected whole blood, serum and a nasopharyngeal or oropharyngeal swab from every participant. Participants in the prospective study had the option to provide additional blood draws and questionnaires over an approximately 2-month period. Before DNA extraction, prospective study blood samples were shipped either frozen or at room temperature.

CDR1 and CDR2 are drawn from the germline V gene: SQVTM, ANQGSEA. A distance of 9 bases separates the germline ends of V and J, which lose 6 bases and 1 base respectively. The CDR3 measures 12 amino acids from cysteine to phenylalanine. CDR3 DNA is the only sequence kept; it has 36 bases, read in frame from the first base. These data come from a study of blood T cell repertoires in COVID-19 (dated by TCRdb to 2020 to 2021). Regarding the study in general: The collaborator samples originated in the United States, Italy and Spain and spanned the acute and convalescent phases of COVID-19. The material from the prospective study consisted of cDNA or gDNA derived from T cells, B-cell-depleted T cells, or PBMCs. Subjects who had been exposed to COVID-19, were actively infected with it, or had recovered from it provided the deeply sampled blood TCRbeta repertoires that made up the dataset. The repertoires were released in a freely available public database meant as a resource for research on the immune response to SARS-CoV-2. The samples were drawn from the first 160 participants of the ongoing ImmuneRACE study and from 1,254 subjects provided by 6 global collaborators. Nearly every sample came with metadata listing a de-identified subject ID, COVID-19 status, age in years and sex. HLA class I and class II types, where available, came from metadata supplied by the sample provider rather than from assay-based typing. General study outcomes and caveats: How much clinical and demographic metadata was included differed by source and by participant, and the metadata was provided uncurated.

The immunoSEQ Assay, a bias-controlled multiplex PCR, was used to amplify TCRbeta CDR3 regions from genomic DNA. Per the authors' processing: The number of nucleated cells in each sample was estimated from the amplification of reference gene primers within the assay. To quantify the absolute abundance of each unique TCRbeta CDR3 rearrangement, sequence reads were collapsed and filtered. For each sample, productive Simpson clonality was calculated by taking the square root of Simpson's diversity index across productive rearrangements. TCRdb provides this immuneACCESS table in a form limited to in-frame rearrangements. Some clones are lacking; in checked studies, under half of them reflect an unresolved V gene, and why the rest are absent is not known. V and J calls plus clone size are reproduced from that table; the DNA served to infer D and trimming. The sample has 150,000 to 200,000 clones on record, roughly three quarters of them singletons. Together, the top ten hold approximately 15% of the sample.

Sequencing was performed on PBMCs or T cells enriched from blood (not recorded which). The chain was built from TRBV29-1 and TRBJ1-1, with an unclear D gene assignment. The sequence derives from a man between 60 and 70 years old who had been exposed to COVID-19. The base sequence is TGCAGCGTAGCTCAAACGAACACTGAAGCTTTCTTT. It translates to CSVAQTNTEAFF.